One T cell receptor (beta chain) is described in this entry. This specimen comes from a study of blood T cell repertoires in COVID-19. Germline V gene data show CDR1 as WSHSY and CDR2 as SAAADI. The CDR3 spans 14 residues. Trimming pared 7 bases from V and 2 bases from J, leaving 15 bases between. The assay was immunoSEQ multiplex PCR, and TCRdb's table has in-frame clones only and misses some. The sample contains approximately 300,000 clones, over 75% of which appear only once. The Seattle site enrolled patients during active infection and followed them longitudinally. Input material: peripheral blood. The V call is TRBV10-2, the J call TRBJ2-7; D may be TRBD2 (6 bases). This receptor was obtained from a woman in her 30s with COVID-19, enrolled during active disease. CDR3 coding DNA: TGCGCCAGCACCGAGCGGGTGGGGCCCTACGAGCAGTACTTC. Translation: CASTERVGPYEQYF.